These 30 T cell receptor beta chains share one sample of origin, sequenced in a study of regulatory T cells in long-lasting Graves disease. Time point: newly diagnosed GD, antithyroid drugs for less than 3 months. Extracted PBMC RNA gave rise to the TCR library. Sequencing libraries for TCR beta were prepared with iRepertoire HTBI primers and Arm-PCR of CDR3 regions. Using its own MiXCR run on the multiplex PCR reads, TCRdb lists one record per CDR3 protein. Among roughly 500,000 distinct CDR3 sequences listed, roughly 13% were seen once. These data also formed part of another study, on T cells in Graves' hyperthyroidism and ophthalmopathy.

Sequences were derived from peripheral blood mononuclear cells (PBMCs), sampled at new diagnosis, from a patient treated with antithyroid drugs. The receptors originated from a man aged 25-40 years with Graves disease.

This clonotype was seen many times. The gene calls are TRBV5-1 and TRBJ1-1; a weak D match, TRBD1 (5 bases). The V gene lost 4 bases and the J gene lost 6 bases, with 22 bases spanning the gap. Germline V gene lookup returns CDR1 SGHRS and CDR2 YFSETQ. The CDR3 extends over 16 amino acids. CDR3 amino acids: CASSPSWGELGAEAFF. CDR3 coding DNA: TGCGCCAGCAGCCCAAGTTGGGGGGAGCTCGGGGCTGAAGCTTTCTTT.

This clonotype has ten or more counts. The chain links TRBV20-1 to TRBJ1-5, with a tentative D call TRBD1 (5 bases). This CDR3 has 14 amino acids. V lost 6 bases, J lost 1 base, and 13 bases lay in between. In germline, CDR1 is DFQATT, CDR2 SNEGSKA (reference sequence). Here the CDR3 reads CSAAQGGSNQPQHF. The CDR3 DNA sequence: TGCAGTGCCGCCCAGGGAGGGAGCAATCAGCCCCAGCATTTT.

This clonotype was recorded at least ten times. The gene calls are TRBV5-1 and TRBJ1-1; TRBD1 is a possible D gene (6 bases). V lost 0 bases, J lost 0 bases, and 15 bases lay in between. This CDR3 is built from 17 residues. Germline loops: CDR1 SGHRS, CDR2 YFSETQ. CDR3 residues: CASSLAGQGFVNTEAFF. CDR3 sequence (DNA): TGCGCCAGCAGCTTGGCCGGGCAGGGGTTTGTGAACACTGAAGCTTTCTTT.

In its sample, this clonotype was seen a few times. The chain carries TRBV28 and TRBJ1-2; D remains ambiguous. The germline V gene has CDR1 MDHEN and CDR2 SYDVKM. Trimming pared 4 bases from V and 5 bases from J, leaving 20 bases between. The CDR3 is made up of 16 amino acids. CDR3 DNA sequence: TGTGCCAGCAGTTCGGGTTCGCTGGAGGTGGAGTATGGCTACACCTTC. This encodes CASSSGSLEVEYGYTF.

This clonotype was recorded many times. The J gene is TRBJ2-5, the V gene TRBV11-2; D not certain. The CDR3 runs to 14 residues. Germline-derived CDR1 and CDR2 are SGHAT and FQNNGV. V lost 5 bases and J 5 bases, leaving 15 bases between the germline ends. DNA of the CDR3: TGTGCCAGCAGCCTAGGACCCACGGCCGAGACCCAGTACTTC. The encoded protein is CASSLGPTAETQYF.

The genes are TRBV3-1 and TRBJ2-2, with D uncertain. The germline V gene has CDR1 LGHDT and CDR2 YNNKEL (reference sequence). CDR3 length: 13 residues. V shed 10 bases and J shed 6 bases, with 15 bases lying between them. CDR3 sequence: CANTPDHAGELFF. CDR3 coding DNA: TGTGCCAACACTCCGGATCATGCCGGGGAGCTGTTTTTT.

This clonotype has more than one count but fewer than ten. V usage is TRBV20-1 and J usage is TRBJ2-4; D uncertain. The V gene lost 5 bases and the J gene lost 5 bases, with 16 bases spanning the gap. The CDR3 sequence is 14 residues long. In germline, CDR1 is DFQATT, CDR2 SNEGSKA (reference sequence). CDR3 nucleotide sequence: TGCAGTGCTCTGAGAAGCCCAGGCCAAAACATTCAGTACTTC. Translation gives CSALRSPGQNIQYF.

This clonotype came up a few times. A read error may explain this, as a much larger clone is one base away. The chain carries TRBV10-3 and TRBJ2-7; tentative D call: TRBD2 (5 bases). The V and J ends lost 7 bases and 3 bases respectively, with 10 bases between them. Germline CDR1 reads ENHRY; CDR2 reads SYGVKD. This CDR3 has 12 amino acids. The CDR3 DNA sequence: TGTGCCATCACTGCCGGAGGCTACGAGCAGTACTTC. It yields the protein CAITAGGYEQYF.

This clonotype appeared a few times. The genes are TRBV7-9 and TRBJ2-5; tentative D call: TRBD2 (6 bases). Germline values: CDR1 SEHNR, CDR2 FQNEAQ (reference sequence). The CDR3 loop spans 15 amino acids. Trimming took 5 bases from V and 5 from J, leaving 18 bases between them. The chain's CDR3 is CASSIGQGGVETQYF. The CDR3, as DNA: TGTGCCAGCAGCATAGGCCAGGGAGGCGTGGAGACCCAGTACTTC.

The sample holds a few counts of this clonotype. V usage is TRBV6-1 and J usage is TRBJ2-5, with D perhaps matching TRBD2 (6 bases). This CDR3 spans 14 amino acids. Germline-derived CDR1 and CDR2 are MNHNS and SASEGT. V was shortened by 6 bases and J by 5 bases, with 16 bases between the two germline ends. This CDR3 is CASSRSGRGETQYF. The CDR3 DNA sequence: TGTGCCAGCAGCCGATCCGGTCGGGGGGAGACCCAGTACTTC.

The chain carries TRBV10-3 and TRBJ1-5, with D maybe TRBD1 (5 bases). CDR3 length: 14 residues. Germline values: CDR1 ENHRY, CDR2 SYGVKD. The V end was cut by 4 bases, the J end by 4 bases, with 11 bases between. DNA of the CDR3: TGTGCCATCAGTGGAGATCCAGGGAATCAGCCCCAGCATTTT. Protein product: CAISGDPGNQPQHF.

Many counts were recorded for this clonotype. The chain carries TRBV27 and TRBJ2-7; 7 bases agree with TRBD2. This CDR3 comprises 15 residues. The germline V gene encodes CDR1 MNHEY and CDR2 SMNVEV (reference sequence). Losses at the gene ends were 2 bases for V and 3 bases for J; bases not matched to a gene: 7. CDR3 region: CASSLKLGLSYEQYF. In nucleotides, the CDR3 is TGTGCCAGCAGTTTAAAGTTGGGACTAAGCTACGAGCAGTACTTC.

Many counts were recorded for this clonotype. The chain employs TRBV7-9 and TRBJ2-3, with 9 bases aligning to TRBD2. The CDR3 loop spans 16 amino acids. The V gene's germline CDR1 is SEHNR and CDR2 FQNEAQ (reference sequence). V shed 5 bases, J shed 3 bases, and the junction held 9 bases outside the gene matches. The CDR3 region has the DNA TGTGCCAGCAGCCCCCTCGCGGGAGGGCCGACAGATACGCAGTATTTT. Translated: CASSPLAGGPTDTQYF.

This clonotype has ten or more counts. This chain connects TRBV2 to TRBJ2-1; 9 nucleotides line up with TRBD2. V lost 0 bases and J lost 5; bases outside the gene matches: 8. CDR3 length equals 17 residues. Looked up from germline, CDR1 is SNHLY and CDR2 is FYNNEI. As DNA, the CDR3 is TGTGCCAGCAGTGAAGCGCTTCTGGCGGGAGGGAACAATGAGCAGTTCTTC. It yields the protein CASSEALLAGGNNEQFF.

The V and J genes are TRBV20-1 and TRBJ1-1; D gene ambiguous. Trimming removed 6 bases from V and 5 bases from J, with 16 bases in between. Germline CDR1 and CDR2: DFQATT and SNEGSKA (reference sequence). This CDR3 spans 13 amino acids. The DNA of the CDR3 is TGCAGTGCCTTGGCCCAAAAGAAGACTGAAGCTTTCTTT. It yields the protein CSALAQKKTEAFF.

This clonotype was detected ten times or more. J is TRBJ2-1 and V is TRBV5-1; no definite D call. The V gene lost 1 base and the J gene lost 1 base, with 9 bases spanning the gap. In germline, CDR1 is SGHRS, CDR2 YFSETQ. The CDR3 is 15 amino acids. In DNA form, the CDR3 reads TGCGCCAGCAGCTTGTTGGGCGGTTCCTACAATGAGCAGTTCTTC. Amino acid sequence: CASSLLGGSYNEQFF.

The rearrangement joins TRBV28 to TRBJ2-7; 14 bases map to TRBD2. V lost 5 bases and J lost 5; bases outside the gene matches: 17. Germline lookup yields CDR1 MDHEN and CDR2 SYDVKM. The CDR3 spans 19 residues. The CDR3 protein is CASSLLPPGLAGEDDEQYF. The CDR3 DNA reads TGTGCCAGCAGTCTTCTCCCCCCGGGACTAGCGGGAGAGGATGACGAGCAGTACTTC.

This chain uses TRBV20-1 with TRBJ2-1; TRBD2 agrees at 8 bases. The CDR3 spans 16 residues. J lost 7 bases, V lost 0 bases, and 11 bases had no gene match. The V gene's germline CDR1 is DFQATT and CDR2 SNEGSKA (reference sequence). The CDR3 nucleotides read TGCAGTGCTAGAGATTCGGGGGGGGGGATAGGAAATGAGCAGTTCTTC. It specifies CSARDSGGGIGNEQFF.

This clonotype appeared many times. The chain carries TRBV12-3 or TRBV12-4 and TRBJ1-5, with a tentative D call TRBD1 (6 bases). The ends were cut back, 5 bases at V and 6 bases at J, with 17 bases in the middle. CDR3 length: 15 amino acids. This chain's CDR3 is CASSEQGGFGQPQHF. The CDR3 nucleotides read TGTGCCAGCAGTGAACAAGGGGGTTTCGGTCAGCCCCAGCATTTT.

In its sample, this clonotype was seen a few times. The chain carries TRBV20-1 and TRBJ2-3; 8 bases match TRBD2. In germline, CDR1 is DFQATT, CDR2 SNEGSKA (reference sequence). The V segment lost 8 bases and the J segment 3 bases; nucleotides outside the gene matches: 13. CDR3 length: 15 amino acids. The CDR3 loop is CSTRAAREVTDTQYF. The DNA of the CDR3 is TGCAGTACGAGGGCGGCGCGGGAGGTTACAGATACGCAGTATTTT.

This clonotype has a count of ten or more. The V call is TRBV7-2, the J call TRBJ1-4; perhaps TRBD1 as D (6 bases). Germline V gene data show CDR1 as SGHTA and CDR2 as FQGNSA. Between the trimmed V and J ends, which lost 5 bases and 8 bases, there was a span of 21 bases. This CDR3 spans 16 amino acids. CDR3 sequence reads: CASSPRGGPDIEKLFF. Written as DNA, the CDR3 is TGTGCCAGCAGCCCAAGGGGGGGCCCTGATATCGAAAAACTGTTTTTT.

This clonotype has a handful of counts. The chain uses TRBV5-1 and TRBJ1-4; D is undetermined. The V gene's germline CDR1 is SGHRS and CDR2 YFSETQ. The V and J ends lost 2 bases and 7 bases respectively, with 18 bases between them. This CDR3 contains 16 residues. The CDR3 DNA is TGCGCCAGCAGCTTAAGGTTGACGTCTGGGGTTGAAAAACTGTTTTTT. It yields the protein CASSLRLTSGVEKLFF.

This clonotype appeared many times. At one end the junction does not follow the germline gene, possibly because of a read error. The chain employs TRBV5-1 and TRBJ2-7, with TRBD1 matching 9 bases. Germline V gives CDR1 SGHRS, CDR2 YFSETQ. The CDR3 has 13 residues. CDR3 nucleotide sequence: TGTGCCAGCAGCTTGGACAGGGGCTACGAGCAGTACTTC. It encodes CASSLDRGYEQYF.

This chain's CDR3 is CASSEVGRSGSRDEQFF. Written as DNA, the CDR3 is TGCGCCAGCAGCGAAGTAGGAAGGAGCGGGAGTAGGGATGAGCAGTTCTTC. V and J are TRBV5-1 and TRBJ2-1, with 8 bases lining up with TRBD2. Germline values: CDR1 SGHRS, CDR2 YFSETQ. Trimming cost V 4 bases and J 8 bases; bases outside gene matches: 17. This CDR3 has 17 residues.

The CDR3 DNA reads as TGTGCCAGCAGCCTTCGACAGGGGTCGAACACCGGGGAGCTGTTTTTT. Protein: CASSLRQGSNTGELFF. J is TRBJ2-2 and V is TRBV7-8; 8 positions agree with TRBD1. The CDR3 contains 16 residues. The J segment lost 0 bases and the V segment lost 5 bases, leaving 5 bases of the junction unmatched. The V gene's germline CDR1 is SGHVS and CDR2 FQNEAQ.

This clonotype was counted at least ten times. J is TRBJ2-7 and V is TRBV6-5; D is uncertain. V was pared by 2 bases and J by 3 bases, with 8 bases between. Germline values: CDR1 MNHEY, CDR2 SVGAGI. This CDR3 is built from 13 residues. CDR3 amino acids: CASSYGVIYEQYF. DNA of the CDR3: TGTGCCAGCAGTTACGGGGTAATCTACGAGCAGTACTTC.

This clonotype appeared many times. The V call is TRBV27, the J call TRBJ2-2; D is perhaps TRBD2 (7 bases). Germline values: CDR1 MNHEY, CDR2 SMNVEV (reference sequence). This CDR3 has 16 residues. V dropped 5 bases and J dropped 1 base, with 14 bases sitting between them. The CDR3 bases are TGTGCCAGCAGTCCGGGGGGCCTTCAGAACACCGGGGAGCTGTTTTTT. Protein product: CASSPGGLQNTGELFF.

This clonotype was observed at least ten times. The CDR3 region is CASSLQGLINEQYF. CDR3 sequence (DNA): TGTGCCAGCAGTCTACAGGGGTTGATCAACGAGCAGTACTTC. V and J are TRBV12-3 or TRBV12-4 and TRBJ2-7; TRBD1 matches 7 bases. The trim removed 5 bases at V and 5 bases at J, leaving 9 bases unmatched. The CDR3 contains 14 residues.

This clonotype was seen repeatedly, ten times or more. The chain uses TRBV5-1 and TRBJ1-5; 9 bases are shared with TRBD1. The ends lost 0 bases at V and 6 bases at J; junction bases unmatched: 4. Looked up from germline, CDR1 is SGHRS and CDR2 is YFSETQ. This CDR3 spans 15 amino acids. CDR3 DNA: TGCGCCAGCAGCTTGGGAGACAGGGGGGGTCAGCCCCAGCATTTT. It yields the protein CASSLGDRGGQPQHF.

The sample holds many counts of this clonotype. The rearrangement uses TRBV29-1 and TRBJ2-1, with no clear D. CDR1 is SQVTM, CDR2 ANQGSEA, per germline. The CDR3 runs to 14 residues. V shed 1 base and J shed 6 bases, with 13 bases lying between them. The CDR3 region is CSVEGSESINEQFF. The DNA for the CDR3 is TGCAGCGTTGAAGGCAGCGAATCAATCAATGAGCAGTTCTTC.